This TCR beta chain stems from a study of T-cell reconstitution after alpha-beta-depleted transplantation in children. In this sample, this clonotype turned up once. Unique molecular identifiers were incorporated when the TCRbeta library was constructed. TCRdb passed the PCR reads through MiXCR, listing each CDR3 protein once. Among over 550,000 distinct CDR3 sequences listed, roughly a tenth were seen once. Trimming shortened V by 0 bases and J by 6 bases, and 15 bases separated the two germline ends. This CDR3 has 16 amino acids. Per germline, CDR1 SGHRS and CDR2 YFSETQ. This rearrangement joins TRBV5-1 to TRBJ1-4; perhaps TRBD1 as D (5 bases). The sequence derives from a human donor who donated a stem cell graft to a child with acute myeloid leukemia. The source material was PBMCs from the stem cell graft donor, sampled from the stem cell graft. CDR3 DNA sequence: TGCGCCAGCAGCTTGGCCAACAGGCTCGACCATGAAAAACTGTTTTTT. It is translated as CASSLANRLDHEKLFF.